Each of the 5 T cell receptor beta chains below was sequenced from the same sample in a study of shared clonotypes between healthy human individuals. Assay: immunoSEQ multiplex PCR; the TCRdb copy retains only in-frame clones and omits some. This sample has more than 550,000 clones; about 92% occur once, and the top ten carry 34%. Specimen: memory CD8+ T cells from PBMCs. As to subset: CD45RO+ cells pooled with CCR7-negative TemRA cells. The source of these receptors is a young man in good health. Some clones in this sample may be carry-over from other donors' samples.

V gene TRBV4-1 combines with J gene TRBJ1-2, with 8 bases identical to TRBD1. The CDR3 sequence is 15 residues long. Germline trimming cut 4 bases from V and 5 bases from J; bases unmatched to any gene: 9. Germline V lookup: CDR1 MGHRA, CDR2 YSYEKL. The CDR3 DNA reads as TGCGCCAGCAGCCGCGGACAGGGCATGGGGTATGGCTACACCTTC. This gives the protein CASSRGQGMGYGYTF.

The chain joins TRBV27 to TRBJ2-7; the D call may be TRBD1 or TRBD2 (5 bases each). Germline V gene sequence: CDR1 MNHEY, CDR2 SMNVEV (reference sequence). The CDR3 totals 14 residues. The germline V and J ends were trimmed by 7 bases and 3 bases, with 16 bases remaining between them. CDR3 nucleotides: TGTGCCAGCACCTCGCCAGCAGGGAGCTACGAGCAGTACTTC. This codes for CASTSPAGSYEQYF.

The J gene is TRBJ1-3, the V gene TRBV4-3; D is possibly TRBD1 (5 bases). The CDR3 sequence is 16 residues long. The germline gives CDR1 LGHNA, CDR2 YSLEER. The germline V and J ends were trimmed by 4 bases and 0 bases, with 13 bases remaining between them. Here the CDR3 DNA reads TGCGCCAGCAGCCTTGGTTGGGGCAGCTCTGGAAACACCATATATTTT. Its translation: CASSLGWGSSGNTIYF.

CDR3: CASSLRAGQETQYF. The CDR3 nucleotides are TGTGCCAGCAGCTTGAGGGCAGGACAAGAGACCCAGTACTTC. The chain recombines TRBV5-6 with TRBJ2-5, with D uncertain. V was pared by 1 base and J by 2 bases, with 9 bases between. This CDR3 contains 14 residues. Germline V gene lookup returns CDR1 SGHDT and CDR2 YYEEEE.

The chain links TRBV13 to TRBJ1-2; D call uncertain. CDR3 length: 13 amino acids. The ends were cut back, 5 bases at V and 4 bases at J, with 11 bases in the middle. Germline V gene sequence: CDR1 PRHDT, CDR2 FYEKMQ (reference sequence). The CDR3 spells CASSLAQSYGYTF. CDR3 nucleotides: TGTGCCAGCAGCCTTGCCCAGAGCTATGGCTACACCTTC. The variable domain in full, completed from reference TRBV13 and TRBJ1-2, reads AAGVIQSPRHLIKEKRETATLKCYPIPRHDTVYWYQQGPGQDPQFLISFYEKMQSDKGSIPDRFSAQQFSDYHSELNMSSLELGDSALYFCASSLAQSYGYTFGSGTRLTVV.